This T cell receptor (beta chain) derives from a study of cytotoxic CD8 clonotypes in ibrutinib-treated CLL. Generated by immunoSEQ multiplex PCR, the TCRdb table keeps only in-frame clones and is missing some. The data hold fewer than 150,000 clones, with around 80% observed a single time. V was shortened by 5 bases and J by 9 bases, with 14 bases between the two germline ends. This CDR3 region has 14 residues. CDR1 and CDR2 (germline): KGHSH, LQKENI. This chain connects TRBV18 to TRBJ1-6, with a possible D match to TRBD1 (6 bases). The TCR comes from a human donor with chronic lymphocytic leukemia. Here the sequenced sample was PBMCs, taken after 24 months of ibrutinib treatment. CDR3 coding DNA: TGTGCCAGCTCAGACGACAGGTCTCTTTCACCCCTCCACTTT. It translates to CASSDDRSLSPLHF.